Below are 31 T cell receptor beta chains sequenced from a single sample in a study of T cell responses to AZD1222 COVID-19 vaccine. The assay was immunoSEQ multiplex PCR, and TCRdb's table has in-frame clones only and misses some. The sample lists approximately 61,000 clones, 81% seen once, with 26% in the top ten. Sample: peripheral blood, taken 28 days after the second AZD1222 dose. All receptors derive from an adult who received the AZD1222 COVID-19 vaccine.

The V and J genes are TRBV10-3 and TRBJ1-1; D ambiguous. Trimming left V 0 bases short and J 1 base short, with 9 bases between. CDR1 is ENHRY, CDR2 SYGVKD, per germline. The CDR3 has 15 residues. CDR3 nucleotide sequence: TGTGCCATCAGTGAGTCCGACGGGCAGAACACTGAAGCTTTCTTT. Translation: CAISESDGQNTEAFF.

The rearrangement uses TRBV3-1 (or the pseudogene TRBV3-2) and TRBJ1-6; the D is unclear. The V gene lost 2 bases and the J gene lost 0 bases, with 11 bases spanning the gap. The CDR3 spans 17 residues. The germline gives CDR1 LGHDT, CDR2 YNNKEL (reference sequence). CDR3 sequence reads: CASSQMKRSSYNSPLHF. The CDR3 DNA sequence: TGTGCCAGCAGCCAAATGAAAAGGAGCTCCTATAATTCACCCCTCCACTTT.

This clone has only a few counts. The chain couples TRBV4-2 to TRBJ1-6; no clear D. Germline V CDR1 and CDR2: LGHNA, YNFKEQ. CDR3 length: 15 amino acids. Trimming pared 0 bases from V and 5 bases from J, leaving 8 bases between. CDR3 DNA: TGTGCCAGCAGCCAAGATAGCCAGGATAATTCACCCCTCCACTTT. The encoded protein is CASSQDSQDNSPLHF.

V is TRBV4-1 and J is TRBJ1-1; a possible D gene is TRBD1 (6 bases). This CDR3 region has 17 residues. V shed 0 bases and J shed 1 base, with 15 bases lying between them. Germline V gene sequence: CDR1 MGHRA, CDR2 YSYEKL. In DNA, the CDR3 is TGCGCCAGCAGCCAAGATCCGCGGGGGGCTCAGAACACTGAAGCTTTCTTT. Protein product: CASSQDPRGAQNTEAFF.

This chain links TRBV1 with TRBJ2-5; no DNA check was done on the table's D call, TRBD1. TRBV1 is a pseudogene. The CDR3 consists of 18 residues. The CDR3 DNA sequence: TGCACCAGCAGCCAAGATGTGGGGAAGAGGGGGTACCAAGAGACCCAGTACTTC. It is translated as CTSSQDVGKRGYQETQYF.

This sequence joins TRBV6-2 or TRBV6-3 and TRBJ2-5; 9 bases map to TRBD2. V lost 3 bases, J lost 0 bases, and 11 bases stayed unmatched. This CDR3 is 18 amino acids long. Germline V gene sequence: CDR1 MNHEY, CDR2 SVGEGT. CDR3 DNA: TGTGCCAGCAGTTATGATAGACTAGCGGACTCGTACCAAGAGACCCAGTACTTC. Its translation is CASSYDRLADSYQETQYF.

The chain couples TRBV28 to TRBJ2-7, with D maybe TRBD2 (6 bases). V lost 6 bases to trimming and J lost 5 bases, with 20 bases between them. The germline V gene encodes CDR1 MDHEN and CDR2 SYDVKM. The CDR3 extends over 15 amino acids. CDR3 in DNA: TGTGCCAGCAGGAATACGGGACTCCGTCCACACGAGCAGTACTTC. This gives the protein CASRNTGLRPHEQYF.

J is TRBJ1-2 and V is TRBV7-9, with D maybe TRBD1 (5 bases). Germline V gene sequence: CDR1 SEHNR, CDR2 FQNEAQ (reference sequence). Trimming removed 8 bases from V and 5 bases from J, with 18 bases in between. The CDR3 runs 14 residues. Here the CDR3 DNA reads TGTGCCAGCGACACACGGACGGGGGATTATGGCTACACCTTC. Its translation: CASDTRTGDYGYTF. The whole variable domain, remainder taken from reference TRBV7-9 and TRBJ1-2, is DTGVSQNPRHKITKRGQNVTFRCDPISEHNRLYWYRQTLGQGPEFLTYFQNEAQLEKSRLLSDRFSAERPKGSFSTLEIQRTEQGDSAMYLCASDTRTGDYGYTFGSGTRLTVV.

The chain couples TRBV4-2 to TRBJ2-7; 9 bases are shared with TRBD1. V shed 1 base, J shed 1 base, and the junction held 5 bases outside the gene matches. Germline CDR1 and CDR2: LGHNA and YNFKEQ. The CDR3 length is 16 residues. CDR3: CASSQVGGQGSYEQYF. The DNA for the CDR3 is TGTGCCAGCAGCCAAGTAGGGGGACAGGGTTCCTACGAGCAGTACTTC.

This clone was counted a single time. The V call is TRBV7-3, the J call TRBJ2-1, with 12 bases matching TRBD2. Germline V lookup: CDR1 SGHTA, CDR2 FQGTGA. The trim removed 2 bases at V and 8 bases at J, leaving 7 bases unmatched. The CDR3 length is 16 residues. The DNA for the CDR3 is TGTGCCAGCAGCTTACGGTCTAGCGGGAGGGCCTATGAGCAGTTCTTC. Its translation: CASSLRSSGRAYEQFF.

V gene TRBV27 combines with J gene TRBJ1-1; D remains ambiguous. V shed 1 base and J shed 1 base, with 10 bases lying between them. Germline-derived CDR1 and CDR2 are MNHEY and SMNVEV (reference sequence). The CDR3 is made up of 15 amino acids. CDR3: CASSLYVPWNTEAFF. CDR3 DNA sequence: TGTGCCAGCAGTTTATACGTCCCGTGGAACACTGAAGCTTTCTTT.

With regard to this clone: At the DNA level, this CDR3 is encoded by other sequences in the same sample as well. V gene TRBV9 combines with J gene TRBJ2-7; D is unclear. The CDR3 totals 14 residues. With 0 bases removed from V and 0 bases from J, the gap between germline ends came to 7 bases. CDR1 is SGDLS and CDR2 is YYNGEE in the germline V gene. The CDR3 loop is CASSVASSSYEQYF. The CDR3 DNA sequence: TGTGCCAGCAGCGTAGCTTCTAGCTCCTACGAGCAGTACTTC.

The V gene is TRBV7-3, the J gene TRBJ2-1; tentatively, D is TRBD2 (5 bases). The CDR3 is made up of 16 amino acids. Trimming stripped 1 base from V and 8 bases from J, with 18 bases between. CDR1 is SGHTA, CDR2 FQGTGA, per germline. Here the CDR3 reads CASSLSPSKVLHEQFF. Written as DNA, the CDR3 is TGTGCCAGCAGCTTAAGCCCTAGCAAAGTACTCCATGAGCAGTTCTTC.

V gene TRBV27 combines with J gene TRBJ2-1; D perhaps matches TRBD2 (5 bases). CDR3 length equals 17 residues. The ends were cut back, 6 bases at V and 1 base at J, with 19 bases in the middle. Germline lookup yields CDR1 MNHEY and CDR2 SMNVEV (reference sequence). Here the CDR3 DNA reads TGTGCCAGCAGCCTATCGTGGGCGCTAGCATCCTACAATGAGCAGTTCTTC. It encodes CASSLSWALASYNEQFF.

V usage is TRBV30 and J usage is TRBJ1-4; TRBD1 is a possible D gene (5 bases). This CDR3 contains 15 residues. V lost 3 bases and J lost 7, with 18 bases in between. Germline V gene data show CDR1 as GTSNPN and CDR2 as SVGIG (reference sequence). The CDR3 protein is CAWSTTGTPGEKLFF. As DNA, the CDR3 is TGTGCCTGGAGCACTACAGGCACCCCGGGTGAAAAACTGTTTTTT.

V usage is TRBV5-8 and J usage is TRBJ2-5; 7 bases are shared with TRBD1. Trimming took 0 bases from V and 4 from J; bases not matched to a gene: 6. CDR1 is SGHTS and CDR2 is YDEGEE in the germline V gene. The CDR3 sequence is 15 residues long. CDR3 coding DNA: TGTGCCAGCAGCTTGGAGACAGGGAGTGGAGAGACCCAGTACTTC. Translating it yields CASSLETGSGETQYF.

The rearrangement joins TRBV5-1 to TRBJ2-7; the match to TRBD2 covers 16 bases. Germline V gene sequence: CDR1 SGHRS, CDR2 YFSETQ. V trimming: 3 bases; J trimming: 0 bases; junction bases outside the gene matches: 9. There are 19 residues in the CDR3. The CDR3: CASSSGLAGGPPSSYEQYF. DNA for the CDR3: TGCGCCAGCAGCTCGGGACTAGCGGGAGGGCCCCCAAGCTCCTACGAGCAGTACTTC.

This chain connects TRBV10-3 to TRBJ2-5; D is uncertain. Germline V gene data show CDR1 as ENHRY and CDR2 as SYGVKD. V was cut by 10 bases and J by 2 bases, with 8 bases left in between. The CDR3 runs to 11 residues. The CDR3 nucleotides are TGTGCCACCAGAATTCAAGAGACCCAGTACTTC. This translates into CATRIQETQYF.

The gene calls are TRBV19 and TRBJ1-4; D is possibly TRBD1 (6 bases). Trimming took 4 bases from V and 7 from J, leaving 19 bases between them. Germline-derived CDR1 and CDR2 are LNHDA and SQIVND (reference sequence). The CDR3 contains 16 residues. The CDR3 DNA sequence: TGTGCCAGTAGTACCGGGGGCCTCCAATATAGTGAAAAACTGTTTTTT. Translated, it gives CASSTGGLQYSEKLFF.

The chain employs TRBV5-1 and TRBJ2-7; no clear D. Between the trimmed V and J ends, which lost 0 bases and 8 bases, there was a span of 12 bases. Germline CDR1 is SGHRS and CDR2 is YFSETQ. The CDR3 extends over 13 amino acids. The CDR3 sequence is CASSLARVGQQYF. Written as DNA, the CDR3 is TGCGCCAGCAGCTTGGCCCGCGTAGGGCAGCAGTACTTC.

V gene TRBV29-1 combines with J gene TRBJ2-3; 7 bases are shared with TRBD1. With V trimmed by 3 bases and J by 0 bases, 3 bases remained unmatched. Germline values: CDR1 SQVTM, CDR2 ANQGSEA. The CDR3 has 14 residues. The CDR3 nucleotides read TGCAGCGTTGAGGGGACAGCTAGCACAGATACGCAGTATTTT. Its translation is CSVEGTASTDTQYF.

Notes on this clone: At the DNA level, this CDR3 is encoded by other sequences in the same sample as well. This chain uses TRBV4-2 with TRBJ2-7; 7 positions agree with TRBD1. The CDR3 has 14 amino acids. V was clipped by 1 base and J by 2 bases; unmatched bases: 2. From germline, CDR1 is LGHNA and CDR2 YNFKEQ. The CDR3 region has the DNA TGTGCCAGCAGCCAAGGGACAGGTACCTACGAGCAGTACTTC. Its translation is CASSQGTGTYEQYF.

The chain links TRBV4-1 to TRBJ2-1, with no clear D. The germline V gene has CDR1 MGHRA and CDR2 YSYEKL. CDR3 length equals 14 residues. Trimming shortened V by 1 base and J by 4 bases, and 8 bases separated the two germline ends. DNA of the CDR3: TGCGCCAGCAGCCAAGGCGGAATATACAATGAGCAGTTCTTC. It specifies CASSQGGIYNEQFF.

The chain employs TRBV12-3 or TRBV12-4 and TRBJ1-1; TRBD1 is a possible D gene (5 bases). Deletions cut 4 bases from V and 4 bases from J, with 10 bases between. CDR3 length: 13 amino acids. The CDR3 DNA reads TGTGCCAGCAGTTGGGGGTCCGGCACTGAAGCTTTCTTT. It is translated as CASSWGSGTEAFF.

The chain is built from TRBV19 and TRBJ1-4; 7 bases line up with TRBD1. V trimming: 4 bases; J trimming: 7 bases; junction bases outside the gene matches: 6. The CDR3 is 14 residues long. Germline V gene sequence: CDR1 LNHDA, CDR2 SQIVND (reference sequence). CDR3 in amino acids: CASSTTGVGEKLFF. CDR3 sequence (DNA): TGTGCCAGTAGTACAACAGGGGTTGGTGAAAAACTGTTTTTT.

The chain has TRBV27 and TRBJ2-4; TRBD1 might be the D (6 bases). Trimming left V 6 bases short and J 6 bases short, with 12 bases between. The length of the CDR3 is 13 residues. The V gene's germline CDR1 is MNHEY and CDR2 SMNVEV (reference sequence). CDR3 DNA sequence: TGTGCCAGCAGGAGGGGACACGGAAACATTCAGTACTTC. Residues: CASRRGHGNIQYF.

The CDR3 loop reads CASSPYYEQYF. DNA for the CDR3: TGTGCCAGCAGCCCATACTACGAGCAGTACTTC. The rearrangement links TRBV7-9 to TRBJ2-7; no clear D. In germline, CDR1 is SEHNR, CDR2 FQNEAQ (reference sequence). The CDR3 is made up of 11 amino acids. Trimming removed 5 bases from V and 3 bases from J, with 5 bases in between.

The CDR3 spells CASRMASNTDTQYF. In DNA, the CDR3 is TGTGCCAGTAGGATGGCTAGCAACACAGATACGCAGTATTTT. V is TRBV2 and J is TRBJ2-3, with D perhaps TRBD2 (5 bases). Looked up from germline, CDR1 is SNHLY and CDR2 is FYNNEI. Deletions cut 9 bases from V and 2 bases from J, with 15 bases between. This CDR3 is built from 14 residues.

The rearrangement joins TRBV6-5 to TRBJ1-5; possibly TRBD1 for D (5 bases). V lost 7 bases to trimming and J lost 3 bases, with 10 bases between them. Germline CDR1 and CDR2: MNHEY and SVGAGI. The length of the CDR3 is 13 residues. This chain's CDR3 is CASKAGPNQPQHF. CDR3 DNA sequence: TGTGCCAGCAAGGCAGGGCCCAATCAGCCCCAGCATTTT.

The DNA for the CDR3 is TGTGCCAGCAGCTTAAATGGTCGGGAGGGCCTCTACGAGCAGTACTTC. This gives the protein CASSLNGREGLYEQYF. This sequence joins TRBV7-3 and TRBJ2-7; 8 positions match TRBD2. The germline CDR1 and CDR2 sequences are SGHTA and FQGTGA. This CDR3 region has 16 residues. V shed 1 base and J 3 bases; nucleotides not matched to a gene: 8.

In its sample, this clone was seen once. The chain has TRBV12-3 or TRBV12-4 and TRBJ1-6; D remains unclear. The V gene lost 3 bases and the J gene lost 11 bases, with 8 bases spanning the gap. The CDR3 has 12 residues. The CDR3 is CASSLWEPPLHF. In DNA form, the CDR3 reads TGTGCCAGCAGTTTGTGGGAGCCACCCCTCCACTTT.